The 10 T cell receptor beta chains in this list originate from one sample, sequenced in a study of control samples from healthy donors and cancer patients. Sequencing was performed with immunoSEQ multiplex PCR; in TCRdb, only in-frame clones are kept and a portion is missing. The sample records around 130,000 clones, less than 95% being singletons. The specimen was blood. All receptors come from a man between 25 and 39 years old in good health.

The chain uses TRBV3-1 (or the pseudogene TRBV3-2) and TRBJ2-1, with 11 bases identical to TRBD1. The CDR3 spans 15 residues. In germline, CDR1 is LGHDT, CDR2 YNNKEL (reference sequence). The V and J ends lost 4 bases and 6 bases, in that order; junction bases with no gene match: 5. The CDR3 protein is CASSPRDRGTNEQFF. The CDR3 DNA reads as TGTGCCAGCAGCCCTCGGGACAGGGGGACCAATGAGCAGTTCTTC.

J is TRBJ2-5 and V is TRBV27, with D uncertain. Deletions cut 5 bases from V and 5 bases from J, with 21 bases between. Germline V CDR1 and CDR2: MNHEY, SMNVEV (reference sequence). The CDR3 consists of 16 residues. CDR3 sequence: CASSPRGPLMEETQYF. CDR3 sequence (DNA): TGTGCCAGCAGTCCCCGAGGACCGCTGATGGAGGAGACCCAGTACTTC.

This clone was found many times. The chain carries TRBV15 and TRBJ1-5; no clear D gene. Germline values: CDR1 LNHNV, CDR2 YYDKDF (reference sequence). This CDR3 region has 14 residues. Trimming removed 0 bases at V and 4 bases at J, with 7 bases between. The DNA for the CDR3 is TGTGCCACCAGCAGAGATACAGAAAATCAGCCCCAGCATTTT. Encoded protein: CATSRDTENQPQHF.

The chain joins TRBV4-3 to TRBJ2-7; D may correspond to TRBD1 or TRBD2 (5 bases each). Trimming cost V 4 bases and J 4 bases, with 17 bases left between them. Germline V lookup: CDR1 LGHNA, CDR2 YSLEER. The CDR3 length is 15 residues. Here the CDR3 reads CASSLTFQGPYEQYF. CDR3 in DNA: TGCGCCAGCAGCCTTACCTTCCAGGGACCGTACGAGCAGTACTTC.

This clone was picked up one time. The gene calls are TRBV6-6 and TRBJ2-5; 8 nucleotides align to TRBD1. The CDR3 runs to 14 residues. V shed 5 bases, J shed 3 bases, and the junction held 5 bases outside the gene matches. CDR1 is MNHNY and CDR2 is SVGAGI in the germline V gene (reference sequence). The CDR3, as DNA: TGTGCCAGCAGTCCAAGGACAGGGAAAGAGACCCAGTACTTC. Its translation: CASSPRTGKETQYF.

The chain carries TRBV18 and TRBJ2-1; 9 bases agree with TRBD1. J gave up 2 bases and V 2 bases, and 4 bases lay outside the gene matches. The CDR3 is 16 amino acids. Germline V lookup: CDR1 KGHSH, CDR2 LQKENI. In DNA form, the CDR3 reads TGTGCCAGCTCACCAATAGGGACAGGGACCTACAATGAGCAGTTCTTC. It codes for CASSPIGTGTYNEQFF.

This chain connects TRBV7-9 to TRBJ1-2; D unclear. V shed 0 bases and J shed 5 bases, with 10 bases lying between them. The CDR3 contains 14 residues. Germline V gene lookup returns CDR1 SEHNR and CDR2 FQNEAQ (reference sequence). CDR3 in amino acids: CASSLAVTTYGYTF. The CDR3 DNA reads TGTGCCAGCAGCTTAGCGGTGACAACTTATGGCTACACCTTC.

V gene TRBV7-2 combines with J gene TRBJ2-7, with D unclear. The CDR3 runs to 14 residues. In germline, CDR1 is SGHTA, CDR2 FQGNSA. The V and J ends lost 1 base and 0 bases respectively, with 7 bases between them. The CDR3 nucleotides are TGTGCCAGCAGCTTAGTCAGAGACTCCTACGAGCAGTACTTC. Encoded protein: CASSLVRDSYEQYF.

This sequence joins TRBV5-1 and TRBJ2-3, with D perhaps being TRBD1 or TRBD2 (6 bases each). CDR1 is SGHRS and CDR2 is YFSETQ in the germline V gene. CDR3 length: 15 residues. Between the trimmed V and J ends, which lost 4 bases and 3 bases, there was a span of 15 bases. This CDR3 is CASSRGPEVTDTQYF. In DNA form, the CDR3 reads TGCGCCAGCAGCCGGGGGCCAGAAGTAACAGATACGCAGTATTTT.

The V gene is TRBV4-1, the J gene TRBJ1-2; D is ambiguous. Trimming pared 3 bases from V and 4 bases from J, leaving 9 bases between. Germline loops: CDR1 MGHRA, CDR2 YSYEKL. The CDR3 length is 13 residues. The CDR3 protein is CASSQGFSYGYTF. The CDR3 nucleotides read TGCGCCAGCAGCCAGGGGTTTAGCTATGGCTACACCTTC.